This TCR beta chain was captured in a study of T cell responses to AZD1222 COVID-19 vaccine. Using immunoSEQ multiplex PCR, the repertoire was profiled, and TCRdb retains in-frame clones only, with some absent. Counted here are 80,000 or so clones, 70% to 90% occurring once; the ten biggest clones make up 1.5%. The CDR3 is 16 residues long. CDR1 is KGHSH, CDR2 LQKENI, per germline. J lost 3 bases, V lost 4 bases, and 6 bases had no gene match. This clone has a single count. The receptor was isolated from an adult in good health. This chain joins TRBV18 and TRBJ2-7, with 13 nucleotides matching TRBD2. Source: peripheral blood, taken on day 0 of AZD1222 vaccination. The CDR3 nucleotides read TGTGCCAGCTCACTACAAGGGACTAGCGGGATCTACGAGCAGTACTTC. This gives the protein CASSLQGTSGIYEQYF.